The 15 T cell receptor beta chains below all came from one sample that was sequenced in a study of blood T cell repertoires in COVID-19 (TCRdb year 2020). Libraries were constructed by the immunoSEQ multiplex PCR assay. Sourced from immuneACCESS, this table was stored by TCRdb with only in-frame sequences that have V and J called. A share of the clones is absent; for the studies checked, an unresolved V gene accounts for under half, and the remainder has no known explanation. The sample contains roughly 57,000 clones, more than 80% of them found a single time. Jointly, the top ten make up around 20% of the sample. The sample consisted of peripheral blood. The receptor source for this set is a human donor in a cohort sampled during active COVID-19.

The rearrangement links TRBV6-5 to TRBJ1-1; the D gene is possibly TRBD1 (6 bases). This CDR3 has 13 residues. Germline loops: CDR1 MNHEY, CDR2 SVGAGI. Trimming took off 2 bases at V and 6 bases at J, with 10 bases between the two ends. The CDR3 nucleotides are TGTGCCAGCAGTTACGGGACACCATCTGAAGCTTTCTTT. Its protein product is CASSYGTPSEAFF.

The chain combines TRBV18 with TRBJ2-7; 8 bases are a match to TRBD2. Trimming at V came to 3 bases and at J to 3 bases, leaving 1 base not matched to a gene. In germline, CDR1 is KGHSH, CDR2 LQKENI. CDR3 length: 13 residues. CDR3 DNA sequence: TGTGCCAGCTCACCCAGCGGGGGCTACGAGCAGTACTTC. It yields the protein CASSPSGGYEQYF.

V is TRBV28 and J is TRBJ1-2; 10 nucleotides align to TRBD1. The CDR3 runs to 15 residues. Germline-derived CDR1 and CDR2 are MDHEN and SYDVKM. Germline trimming cut 6 bases from V and 4 bases from J; bases unmatched to any gene: 8. The CDR3 coding sequence is TGTGCCAGCAGACCGCGACAGGGGGCCGGCTATGGCTACACCTTC. Its translation is CASRPRQGAGYGYTF.

V gene TRBV19 combines with J gene TRBJ1-4; 10 bases are shared with TRBD1. The V gene's germline CDR1 is LNHDA and CDR2 SQIVND (reference sequence). CDR3 length equals 15 residues. The ends lost 5 bases at V and 5 bases at J; junction bases unmatched: 5. CDR3 coding DNA: TGTGCCAGTAGTCCTTGGACAGGGGGGAATGAAAAACTGTTTTTT. Amino acids: CASSPWTGGNEKLFF.

This clone was seen a few times. The chain has TRBV4-1 and TRBJ2-7; TRBD2 is a possible D gene (6 bases). Trimming pared 3 bases from V and 2 bases from J, leaving 17 bases between. The CDR3 totals 16 residues. Germline CDR1 is MGHRA and CDR2 is YSYEKL. The chain's CDR3 is CASSHGRGVRTYEQYF. CDR3 DNA sequence: TGCGCCAGCAGCCACGGGCGCGGGGTAAGGACCTACGAGCAGTACTTC.

The gene calls are TRBV4-1 and TRBJ2-1, with 8 bases identical to TRBD1. The CDR3 loop spans 15 amino acids. V dropped 1 base and J dropped 4; count of bases not matched to a gene: 3. The germline V gene encodes CDR1 MGHRA and CDR2 YSYEKL. The CDR3 protein is CASSQGTGRYNEQFF. For the CDR3, the DNA is TGCGCCAGCAGCCAAGGGACAGGGAGGTACAATGAGCAGTTCTTC.

This sequence joins TRBV11-2 and TRBJ2-2; TRBD2 matches 14 bases. The J segment lost 4 bases and the V segment lost 5 bases, leaving 9 bases of the junction unmatched. The CDR3 has 18 amino acids. Germline V gives CDR1 SGHAT, CDR2 FQNNGV. CDR3 DNA sequence: TGTGCCAGCAGCCTCGGACTAGCGGGGGGCCGGAGCACCGGGGAGCTGTTTTTT. It yields the protein CASSLGLAGGRSTGELFF.

The chain carries TRBV5-1 and TRBJ1-2; no clear D gene. The CDR3 has 13 amino acids. Per germline, CDR1 SGHRS and CDR2 YFSETQ. The germline V and J ends were trimmed by 0 bases and 5 bases, with 8 bases remaining between them. CDR3 nucleotides: TGCGCCAGCAGCTTGGCTCAGAATTATGGCTACACCTTC. Its translation is CASSLAQNYGYTF. Using reference TRBV5-1 and TRBJ1-2 for the parts outside the CDR3, the full variable domain is KAGVTQTPRYLIKTRGQQVTLSCSPISGHRSVSWYQQTPGQGLQFLFEYFSETQRNKGNFPGRFSGRQFSNSRSEMNVSTLELGDSALYLCASSLAQNYGYTFGSGTRLTVV.

The chain employs TRBV3-1 (or the pseudogene TRBV3-2) and TRBJ1-2; the D is unclear. The CDR3 consists of 13 residues. Trimming removed 2 bases at V and 3 bases at J, with 7 bases between. Looked up from germline, CDR1 is LGHDT and CDR2 is YNNKEL (reference sequence). The CDR3 sequence: CASSQNSDYGYTF. The CDR3 bases are TGTGCCAGCAGCCAAAACAGTGACTATGGCTACACCTTC.

This chain connects TRBV10-3 to TRBJ2-3; D is possibly TRBD1 (5 bases). CDR1 ENHRY and CDR2 SYGVKD come from the germline V gene. V was clipped by 1 base and J by 6 bases, with 17 bases between them. CDR3 length equals 16 residues. DNA for the CDR3: TGTGCCATCAGTGAGTTTGGGGCAGATAACTCCGATACGCAGTATTTT. Protein product: CAISEFGADNSDTQYF.

The chain links TRBV7-9 to TRBJ2-1; 7 bases fit TRBD2. The germline V gene has CDR1 SEHNR and CDR2 FQNEAQ (reference sequence). V lost 5 bases to trimming and J lost 6 bases; unmatched junction nucleotides: 7. This CDR3 has 14 amino acids. The CDR3 DNA follows: TGTGCCAGCAGCCTTTCGACTAGCATCAATGAGCAGTTCTTC. It codes for CASSLSTSINEQFF.

The V and J genes are TRBV5-1 and TRBJ2-2; 7 bases are a match to TRBD2. Trimming removed 2 bases from V and 0 bases from J; junction bases left unmatched: 1. Germline V gene sequence: CDR1 SGHRS, CDR2 YFSETQ. This CDR3 contains 15 residues. This chain's CDR3 is CASSLSGANTGELFF. CDR3 coding DNA: TGCGCCAGCAGCTTAAGCGGGGCGAACACCGGGGAGCTGTTTTTT.

The chain links TRBV2 to TRBJ2-7; 14 bases fit TRBD2. Germline CDR1 and CDR2: SNHLY and FYNNEI. With 10 bases clipped from V and 7 bases from J, the junction kept 6 bases outside the gene matches. There are 13 residues in the CDR3. In nucleotides, the CDR3 is TGTGCCACCGGACTAGCGGGGGGAGGTGAGCAGTACTTC. Translation gives CATGLAGGGEQYF.

A few counts support this clone. V usage is TRBV10-3 and J usage is TRBJ1-5, with 7 bases aligning to TRBD1. J lost 0 bases, V lost 11 bases, and 7 bases had no gene match. Germline loops: CDR1 ENHRY, CDR2 SYGVKD. The CDR3 runs 14 residues. CDR3 nucleotides: TGTGCCGCAGATACAGGGGATAGCAATCAGCCCCAGCATTTT. This translates into CAADTGDSNQPQHF.

The chain recombines TRBV5-1 with TRBJ2-3; 8 nucleotides match TRBD1. The CDR3 runs 16 residues. J gave up 5 bases and V 0 bases, and 8 bases lay outside the gene matches. Germline loops: CDR1 SGHRS, CDR2 YFSETQ. CDR3 region: CASSLDGRGRGDTQYF. CDR3 DNA sequence: TGCGCCAGCAGCTTGGACGGCAGGGGGCGCGGAGATACGCAGTATTTT.